This T cell receptor beta chain was observed in a study of T cells in localized non-small cell lung cancer. Study results and caveats: Adjacent uninvolved lung tissue had the highest T cell clonality, exceeding tumor.

This table comes from immunoSEQ multiplex PCR, and its TCRdb copy is limited to in-frame clones, with some not included. Among approximately 140,000 clones, approximately 88% were seen once, and the ten largest hold approximately 1.5%. CDR3 length equals 11 residues. V lost 2 bases to trimming and J lost 11 bases, with 7 bases between them. The germline V gene has CDR1 SGHVS and CDR2 FNYEAQ. Note on this clone: Its specificity is not known.

Sequenced here: peripheral blood, sampled before any cancer treatment. The sequence derives from a female donor aged 60 or older with stage I lung adenocarcinoma. J is TRBJ2-4 and V is TRBV7-6; TRBD2 is a possible D gene (6 bases). The CDR3 DNA reads TGTGCCAGCAGCTTATCGGGAGTTCAGTACTTC. The encoded protein is CASSLSGVQYF.